This entry is about one TCR beta chain. Its cognate antigen is unknown. Primers: 60 Vbeta forward and 13 Jbeta reverse. Method: immunoSEQ multiplex PCR; TCRdb's copy keeps in-frame clones and lacks some. The repertoire has roughly 230,000 clones, around 80% of them found once; the top ten carry about 0.47%. The data stem from a study of cytomegalovirus exposure and HLA in healthy donors. Findings and limits, study-wide: The availability of immune exposure information extended only to CMV serostatus. A later analysis reportedly identified an Asian-associated ancestry cluster as carrying fewer N-insertions than the approximately 670-donor mean.

V shed 4 bases, J shed 6 bases, and the junction held 10 bases outside the gene matches. Germline CDR1 SGHNT, CDR2 YYREEE (reference sequence). The CDR3 sequence is 15 residues long. V usage is TRBV5-4 and J usage is TRBJ1-1, with 9 positions matching TRBD1. Sequenced input: PBMCs. The clonotype comes from a boy between 10 and 17 years old in good health and CMV-seronegative. The CDR3 is CASSIYGTGRSEAFF. The CDR3 coding sequence is TGTGCCAGCAGCATTTACGGGACAGGGCGTTCTGAAGCTTTCTTT.